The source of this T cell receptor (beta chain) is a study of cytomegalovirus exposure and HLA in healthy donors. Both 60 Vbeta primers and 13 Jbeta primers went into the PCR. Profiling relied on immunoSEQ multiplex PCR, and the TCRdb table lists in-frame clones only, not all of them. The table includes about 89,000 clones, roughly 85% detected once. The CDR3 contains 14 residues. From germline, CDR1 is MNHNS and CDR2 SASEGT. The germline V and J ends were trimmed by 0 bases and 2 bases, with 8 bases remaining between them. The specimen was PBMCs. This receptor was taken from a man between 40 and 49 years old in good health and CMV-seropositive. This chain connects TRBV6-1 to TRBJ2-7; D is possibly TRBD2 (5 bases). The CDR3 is CASSEAHGAYEQYF. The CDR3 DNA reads TGTGCCAGCAGTGAAGCGCACGGGGCCTACGAGCAGTACTTC.